One TCR beta chain is described in this entry. What antigen it recognizes has not been identified. One base away there is no much larger clone; base qualities are not given. Trimming at the junction amounts to 1 base on V and 6 bases on J, and the germline ends lie 16 bases apart. The CDR3 holds 17 amino acids from the cysteine to the phenylalanine. CDR3 DNA is the only sequence kept; it has 51 bases, read in frame from the first base. For CDR1 and CDR2, the germline V gene lists MGHRA and YSYEKL. The data belong to a study of PD-1 blockade in classical Hodgkin lymphoma (dated by TCRdb to the early 2020s). As for the study more broadly: Nivolumab dosing was 3 mg/kg intravenously every 2 weeks, continuing until either disease progression or unacceptable toxicity. The study used TCR beta sequencing and CyTOF to define a peripheral blood immune signature of response to PD-1 blockade in classical Hodgkin lymphoma.

Per the publication, the time point label means: cycle 2 day 1 (C2D1) of nivolumab. Every trial patient had relapsed following autologous stem cell transplantation, and prior brentuximab vedotin exposure was what differed among cohorts A, B and C. The trial cohort included 50 or so patients with relapsed/refractory classical Hodgkin lymphoma, and each patient had a best overall response of complete response, partial response or progressive disease. Single-agent nivolumab was administered to trial patients in the multi-cohort phase II CheckMate 205 trial. Best overall response was determined by an independent review committee according to the 2007 International Working Group response criteria. PBMCs from the trial were collected at three points: immediately before nivolumab initiation (C1D1), and during therapy at cycle 2 day 1 and cycle 4 day 1. Peripheral blood was collected in 8 mL Vacutainer Cell Preparation Tubes, from which PBMCs were isolated by centrifugation and then cryopreserved.

The research as a whole found: The study covered only a single clinical trial cohort, and the causes of the repertoire differences, possibly disease activity or prior therapy, were still not defined. Diversity was lower in patients who began nivolumab less than 1 year after ASCT, so these patients were left out of later analyses to avoid confounding by immune reconstitution. Among trial patients, those achieving complete response had baseline diversity similar to that of newly diagnosed patients, while diversity was significantly lower in partial responders and progressors. By C4D1, a significant rise was seen in CD4+ TCR diversity but not in CD8+ TCR diversity (p=0.0027 vs p=0.16), and the rise was most apparent among complete responders (p=0.02). Baseline TCR diversity was reported to be lower in newly diagnosed patients than in healthy donors and to be lower still in relapsed/refractory patients.

Genomic DNA was extracted with the Qiagen DNeasy kit from unsorted PBMCs and from negatively selected CD4+ and CD8+ fractions. TCR beta CDR3 regions were subjected to amplification by immunoSEQ multiplex PCR with primers that anneal to V and J segments. A synthetic immune receptor repertoire was used to minimize amplification bias, and any remaining bias was removed computationally after sequencing. Under the source paper's analysis protocol: Repertoire diversity was quantified as the Shannon entropy index using custom Python scripts. The unsorted, CD4+ and CD8+ repertoires were each analyzed separately, with the exception of combined analyses, where CD4+ and CD8+ sequences were merged in silico. Clonal expansion was defined as a frequency increase of at least 2-fold after treatment compared with C1D1, and clones undetected at baseline were assigned a pseudocount of 0.5. Singleton clones were defined as clones with 0 or 1 copy at C1D1, and non-singleton clones were defined as clones with 2 or more copies. Clones expanded in unsorted samples were labelled as CD4+, CD8+ or unknown by matching protein sequences in sorted samples from the same patient. Wilcoxon tests on paired samples were used to test changes in diversity from C1D1 to C4D1. Not all clones reach the TCRdb copy of this immuneACCESS table, which keeps in-frame sequences only. Checked studies attribute under half of the gap to unresolved V genes and leave the rest unexplained. V, J and clone size derive from that table, while D and trimming were established from the DNA sequence. This sample lists over 15,000 clones; around three fifths were detected once. 8.3% of the sample lies in the top ten.

Here the sequenced sample was peripheral blood mononuclear cells (PBMCs), taken before the second cycle of nivolumab. The sequence was collected from a human donor with classical Hodgkin lymphoma. The chain couples TRBV4-1 to TRBJ1-6; TRBD1 is perhaps the D gene, given 6 matching bases. Here is the DNA: TGCGCCAGCAGCCAAGGCCGAGGGGGTTCGATTAATTCACCCCTCCACTTT. This translates into CASSQGRGGSINSPLHF.